This is a list of T cell receptor beta chains from one sample in a study of T cell responses to AZD1222 COVID-19 vaccine. Clones were sequenced by immunoSEQ multiplex PCR, and TCRdb holds only the in-frame ones, with some missing. Among about 120,000 clones listed, around 85% were seen once. Material: peripheral blood, obtained on day 0 of MenACWY control vaccination. These receptors were collected from an adult in good health. Each CDR3 is given with its conserved first and last residue. Each record gives: clone size, D gene, J gene, V gene, CDR3 protein, CDR3 DNA. D genes are given only for firm matches. For some rows the clone size is stated as once, few or many, or as a class when expanded; others skip it.

abundance: -; d_gene: -; j_gene: TRBJ2-3; v_gene: TRBV7-3; CDR3aa: CASSLLGGSDTQYF; CDR3nt: TGTGCCAGCAGCTTACTAGGGGGATCAGATACGCAGTATTTT
abundance: -; d_gene: TRBD2; j_gene: TRBJ2-3; v_gene: TRBV7-8; CDR3aa: CASSLVAGGRGTQYF; CDR3nt: TGTGCCAGCAGCTTAGTGGCGGGGGGGCGTGGTACGCAGTATTTT
abundance: once; d_gene: -; j_gene: TRBJ1-1; v_gene: TRBV15; CDR3aa: CATSRATGTEAFF; CDR3nt: TGTGCCACCAGCAGAGCCACAGGAACTGAAGCTTTCTTT
abundance: once; d_gene: -; j_gene: TRBJ1-1; v_gene: TRBV5-4; CDR3aa: CASSLSNTEAFF; CDR3nt: TGTGCCAGCAGCTTGTCGAACACTGAAGCTTTCTTT
abundance: -; d_gene: -; j_gene: TRBJ2-5; v_gene: TRBV7-9; CDR3aa: CASSSPQGVGGTQYF; CDR3nt: TGTGCCAGCAGCTCCCCACAGGGAGTTGGGGGGACCCAGTACTTC
abundance: -; d_gene: TRBD1; j_gene: TRBJ2-2; v_gene: TRBV15; CDR3aa: CATSSLPGGLTGELFF; CDR3nt: TGTGCCACCAGCAGTCTACCAGGGGGTCTCACCGGGGAGCTGTTTTTT
abundance: once; d_gene: -; j_gene: TRBJ2-7; v_gene: TRBV5-6; CDR3aa: CASSIGGAWRAYEQYF; CDR3nt: TGTGCCAGCAGCATTGGGGGGGCCTGGCGGGCCTACGAGCAGTACTTC
abundance: -; d_gene: -; j_gene: TRBJ1-1; v_gene: TRBV12-3/TRBV12-4; CDR3aa: CASTPSNTEAFF; CDR3nt: TGTGCCAGCACCCCGTCGAACACTGAAGCTTTCTTT
abundance: -; d_gene: -; j_gene: TRBJ2-7; v_gene: TRBV6-1; CDR3aa: CASSEAGDGYEQYF; CDR3nt: TGTGCCAGCAGTGAAGCGGGCGACGGCTACGAGCAGTACTTC
abundance: once; d_gene: -; j_gene: TRBJ1-3; v_gene: TRBV7-2; CDR3aa: CASSLTGRGSGNTIYF; CDR3nt: TGTGCCAGCAGCTTAACTGGCAGGGGATCTGGAAACACCATATATTTT
abundance: -; d_gene: -; j_gene: TRBJ1-2; v_gene: TRBV3-1/TRBV3-2; CDR3aa: CASSHPYGYTF; CDR3nt: TGTGCCAGCAGCCACCCGTATGGCTACACCTTC
abundance: -; d_gene: -; j_gene: TRBJ2-7; v_gene: TRBV3-1/TRBV3-2; CDR3aa: CASSQDWRYREQYF; CDR3nt: TGTGCCAGCAGCCAAGATTGGCGTTACCGCGAGCAGTACTTC
abundance: -; d_gene: TRBD2; j_gene: TRBJ2-7; v_gene: TRBV3-1/TRBV3-2; CDR3aa: CASSPRTSGGAQPYEQYF; CDR3nt: TGTGCCAGCAGCCCCCGGACTAGCGGGGGGGCCCAACCCTACGAGCAGTACTTC
abundance: -; d_gene: TRBD1; j_gene: TRBJ2-7; v_gene: TRBV29-1; CDR3aa: CSVEEAGQGASYEQYF; CDR3nt: TGCAGCGTTGAAGAGGCGGGACAGGGGGCGTCTTACGAGCAGTACTTC
abundance: -; d_gene: -; j_gene: TRBJ1-3; v_gene: TRBV2; CDR3aa: CASGSFGNTIYF; CDR3nt: TGTGCCAGCGGATCCTTCGGAAACACCATATATTTT
abundance: few; d_gene: -; j_gene: TRBJ2-5; v_gene: TRBV18; CDR3aa: CASSPQETQYF; CDR3nt: TGTGCCAGCTCACCCCAAGAGACCCAGTACTTC
abundance: -; d_gene: TRBD1; j_gene: TRBJ1-2; v_gene: TRBV29-1; CDR3aa: CSVEDRGLGGYTF; CDR3nt: TGCAGCGTTGAGGACAGGGGGCTAGGTGGCTACACCTTC
abundance: few; d_gene: -; j_gene: TRBJ1-5; v_gene: TRBV7-8; CDR3aa: CASSYHREDQPQHF; CDR3nt: TGTGCCAGCAGCTACCACAGGGAGGATCAGCCCCAGCATTTT
abundance: -; d_gene: -; j_gene: TRBJ1-1; v_gene: TRBV29-1; CDR3aa: CSVEESNTEAFF; CDR3nt: TGCAGCGTTGAAGAATCCAACACTGAAGCTTTCTTT
abundance: -; d_gene: -; j_gene: TRBJ1-3; v_gene: TRBV28; CDR3aa: CASSFRGFGNTIYF; CDR3nt: TGTGCCAGCAGTTTTCGGGGGTTCGGAAACACCATATATTTT
abundance: -; d_gene: -; j_gene: TRBJ1-2; v_gene: TRBV7-9; CDR3aa: CASSLGHSYGYTF; CDR3nt: TGTGCCAGCAGCTTGGGACACAGCTATGGCTACACCTTC
abundance: -; d_gene: -; j_gene: TRBJ1-2; v_gene: TRBV29-1; CDR3aa: CSVEDRASYGYTF; CDR3nt: TGCAGCGTTGAAGACAGGGCAAGCTATGGCTACACCTTC
abundance: -; d_gene: TRBD1; j_gene: TRBJ1-2; v_gene: TRBV27; CDR3aa: CASQPIAGGYGYTF; CDR3nt: TGTGCCAGCCAGCCTATAGCAGGGGGGTATGGCTACACCTTC
abundance: -; d_gene: TRBD1; j_gene: TRBJ1-5; v_gene: TRBV6-5; CDR3aa: CASTPTGKNQPQHF; CDR3nt: TGTGCCAGCACCCCGACAGGGAAGAATCAGCCCCAGCATTTT
abundance: -; d_gene: -; j_gene: TRBJ2-2; v_gene: TRBV5-4; CDR3aa: CASSSDRSNTGELFF; CDR3nt: TGTGCCAGCAGCTCTGACAGGTCGAACACCGGGGAGCTGTTTTTT
abundance: few; d_gene: -; j_gene: TRBJ1-2; v_gene: TRBV2; CDR3aa: CASSDRDNDGYTF; CDR3nt: TGTGCCAGCAGTGATAGGGACAACGATGGCTACACCTTC
abundance: -; d_gene: -; j_gene: TRBJ1-1; v_gene: TRBV6-5; CDR3aa: CASSYGGRPLNTEAFF; CDR3nt: TGTGCCAGCAGTTACGGGGGGCGGCCCTTGAACACTGAAGCTTTCTTT
abundance: -; d_gene: -; j_gene: TRBJ2-5; v_gene: TRBV28; CDR3aa: CASSFIRQQETQYF; CDR3nt: TGTGCCAGCAGTTTCATAAGGCAGCAAGAGACCCAGTACTTC
abundance: -; d_gene: TRBD1; j_gene: TRBJ1-2; v_gene: TRBV7-9; CDR3aa: CASSLDGDRVKFGYTF; CDR3nt: TGTGCCAGCAGCTTAGACGGGGACAGGGTCAAGTTTGGCTACACCTTC
abundance: -; d_gene: -; j_gene: TRBJ1-1; v_gene: TRBV12-3/TRBV12-4; CDR3aa: CASSYTNTEAFF; CDR3nt: TGTGCCAGCAGTTACACGAACACTGAAGCTTTCTTT
abundance: once; d_gene: -; j_gene: TRBJ1-2; v_gene: TRBV7-9; CDR3aa: CASSDPYNYGYTF; CDR3nt: TGTGCCAGCTCCGACCCTTATAACTATGGCTACACCTTC
abundance: -; d_gene: -; j_gene: TRBJ2-3; v_gene: TRBV7-2; CDR3aa: CASSLGLGSTDTQYF; CDR3nt: TGTGCCAGCAGCTTAGGTTTGGGGAGCACAGATACGCAGTATTTT
abundance: once; d_gene: TRBD1; j_gene: TRBJ1-5; v_gene: TRBV7-2; CDR3aa: CASSSRGNQPQHF; CDR3nt: TGTGCCAGCAGCTCCAGGGGGAATCAGCCCCAGCATTTT
abundance: -; d_gene: -; j_gene: TRBJ2-7; v_gene: TRBV6-5; CDR3aa: CASSYNGDSYEQYF; CDR3nt: TGTGCCAGCAGTTACAACGGTGACTCCTACGAGCAGTACTTC
abundance: -; d_gene: TRBD1; j_gene: TRBJ1-1; v_gene: TRBV29-1; CDR3aa: CSVEKGASTEAFF; CDR3nt: TGCAGCGTTGAGAAGGGGGCTAGCACTGAAGCTTTCTTT
abundance: few; d_gene: -; j_gene: TRBJ2-1; v_gene: TRBV6-2/TRBV6-3; CDR3aa: CASSPPRARTTRNEQFF; CDR3nt: TGTGCCAGCAGCCCGCCACGGGCGCGAACCACCCGAAATGAGCAGTTCTTC